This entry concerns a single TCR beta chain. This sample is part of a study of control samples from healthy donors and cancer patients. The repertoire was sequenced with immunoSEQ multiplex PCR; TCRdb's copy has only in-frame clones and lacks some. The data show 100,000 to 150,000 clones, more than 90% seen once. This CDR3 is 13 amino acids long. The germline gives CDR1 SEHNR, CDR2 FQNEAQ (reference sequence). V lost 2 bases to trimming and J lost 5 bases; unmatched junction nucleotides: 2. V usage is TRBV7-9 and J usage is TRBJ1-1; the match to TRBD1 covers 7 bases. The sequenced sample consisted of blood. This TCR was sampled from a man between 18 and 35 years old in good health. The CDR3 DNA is TGTGCCAGCAGCTTACAGGGGGGGACTGAAGCTTTCTTT. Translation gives CASSLQGGTEAFF.